These T cell receptor beta chains were read from a single sample in a study of regulatory T cells in long-lasting Graves disease. TCRdb itself ran the multiplex PCR reads through MiXCR, one entry per CDR3 protein. Of a few hundred thousand distinct CDR3 sequences listed, around a fifth were seen once; the top ten hold approximately 6.4%. Here the sequenced sample was peripheral blood mononuclear cells (PBMCs), taken when the disease was refractory, from a patient treated with antithyroid drugs. The origin of the receptors is a female donor with Graves disease. Both conserved end residues are part of each CDR3. A D gene is named only where the DNA matches it firmly.

d_call	j_call	v_call	cdr3_aa
NA	TRBJ2-7	TRBV7-2	CASSLSRHEQYF
NA	TRBJ1-4	TRBV6-1	CASSLQGYRNEKLFF
TRBD1	TRBJ2-2	TRBV5-6	CASSSLGTGFTGELFF
NA	TRBJ1-4	TRBV3-1	CASSPGPIEKLFF
NA	TRBJ1-5	TRBV20-1	CSARVGDRMNQPQHF
TRBD1	TRBJ1-1	TRBV27	CASREGQGVTEAFF
TRBD2	TRBJ2-7	TRBV7-9	CASSPPGWKREKDEQYF
NA	TRBJ1-4	TRBV7-9	CASSLSGRANEKLFF
TRBD2	TRBJ2-2	TRBV7-2	CASSLVGGRVRTGELFF
TRBD1	TRBJ1-5	TRBV12-3/TRBV12-4	CASSFSGTGGPGGNQPQHF
NA	TRBJ1-2	TRBV7-9	CTSSLHGYGYTF
NA	TRBJ2-7	TRBV7-6	CASSVIRDGIYEQYF
TRBD2	TRBJ2-7	TRBV29-1	CSVALAGEEQYF
NA	TRBJ2-7	TRBV28	CASTSGGKVDEQYF
TRBD2	TRBJ2-7	TRBV28	CASSPGVAGFDRTYF
TRBD2	TRBJ2-7	TRBV5-1	CASSMGLAGGPELLLEQYF
NA	TRBJ1-2	TRBV28	CASIPWAENNYGYTF
NA	TRBJ2-7	TRBV28	CASSPSGLSSYEQYF
NA	TRBJ1-6	TRBV30	CAWTPGTANSPLHF
NA	TRBJ1-5	TRBV20-1	CSASGGGGNQPQHF
NA	TRBJ1-1	TRBV4-2	CASSLGGPQNTEAFF
TRBD1	TRBJ1-1	TRBV6-5	CASSYSSFMGQGGTEAFF
NA	TRBJ2-5	TRBV6-1	CASRPQQGLQETQYF
TRBD2	TRBJ2-4	TRBV6-2/TRBV6-3	CASSTHMTSVTKNIQYF
NA	TRBJ2-5	TRBV11-3	CASSLVRSQETQYF
TRBD2	TRBJ2-5	TRBV24-1	CATSDPTSGGAETQYF
NA	TRBJ2-5	TRBV12-3/TRBV12-4	CASSFFGGETQYF
NA	TRBJ1-2	TRBV20-1	CSARPAGRGFLYGYTF
NA	TRBJ1-5	TRBV7-3	CASSLPGRGQPQHF
NA	TRBJ2-1	TRBV11-3	CASSGSGGEGNEQFF
TRBD1	TRBJ1-4	TRBV20-1	CSAQPPSGQGRATNEKLFF
NA	TRBJ1-6	TRBV19	CASSSLNSPLHF
TRBD2	TRBJ2-2	TRBV5-8	CASSFPGLAGPITGELFF
NA	TRBJ1-1	TRBV7-2	CASSLATANTEAFF
NA	TRBJ2-2	TRBV7-2	CASSFLGETGELFF
NA	TRBJ2-7	TRBV28	CASTSPAGATAYEQYF
NA	TRBJ1-2	TRBV9	CASSAGLAGGYTF
NA	TRBJ2-5	TRBV20-1	CSAMKPTGGETQYF
NA	TRBJ2-7	TRBV6-5	CASSYSYGYEQYF
NA	TRBJ2-7	TRBV20-1	CSARGAYGQREQYF
TRBD2	TRBJ2-5	TRBV7-9	CASSSGQGGGGTQYF
NA	TRBJ1-5	TRBV27	CASRSRGGSNQPQHF
NA	TRBJ1-2	TRBV30	CAWSQNYGYTF
NA	TRBJ1-2	TRBV4-2	CASSQDYSNYGYTF